The next 29 T cell receptor beta chains were all read from a single sample in a study of CD8+ T cells in alopecia areata. cDNA prepared by RNA extraction and subsequent reverse transcription served as the template for sequencing. Clones were read by immunoSEQ multiplex PCR, and TCRdb kept only the in-frame ones, dropping some. The sample holds over 100,000 clones; 49% are singletons and the top ten take roughly a sixth. This specimen was CD8+ T cells sorted from blood, taken at week 0. These receptors originate from a human donor with alopecia areata.

The rearrangement links TRBV30 to TRBJ2-1; 11 nucleotides line up with TRBD2. The CDR3 extends over 14 amino acids. V lost 5 bases to trimming and J lost 9 bases; unmatched junction nucleotides: 9. Looked up from germline, CDR1 is GTSNPN and CDR2 is SVGIG (reference sequence). The chain's CDR3 is CAWDRGLADVEQFF. The CDR3 nucleotides are TGTGCCTGGGACCGGGGACTAGCGGATGTTGAGCAGTTCTTC.

This chain uses TRBV30 with TRBJ1-1; D is undetermined. V was shortened by 1 base and J by 1 base, with 4 bases between the two germline ends. CDR1 and CDR2 (germline): GTSNPN, SVGIG (reference sequence). The CDR3 is 12 amino acids. CDR3 loop: CAWSGGNTEAFF. CDR3 coding DNA: TGTGCCTGGAGTGGGGGGAACACTGAAGCTTTCTTT.

The V gene is TRBV30, the J gene TRBJ2-2; TRBD1 matches 8 bases. V was pared by 8 bases and J by 7 bases, with 6 bases of the junction left unmatched. Per germline, CDR1 GTSNPN and CDR2 SVGIG (reference sequence). There are 12 residues in the CDR3. CDR3 coding DNA: TGTGCCGGAACAGGGGGGCACGGGGAGCTGTTTTTT. It codes for CAGTGGHGELFF.

In this sample, this clone turned up once. CDR3 residues: CAWSGIDREGEKLFF. Here the CDR3 DNA reads TGTGCCTGGAGTGGCATAGACAGGGAGGGGGAAAAACTGTTTTTT. The gene calls are TRBV30 and TRBJ1-4; 7 nucleotides match TRBD1. V gave up 1 base and J gave up 8 bases; unmatched junction bases: 10. The length of the CDR3 is 15 residues. The germline V gene encodes CDR1 GTSNPN and CDR2 SVGIG (reference sequence).

The chain couples TRBV29-1 to TRBJ2-7; TRBD1 matches at 8 bases. Germline V gives CDR1 SQVTM, CDR2 ANQGSEA. This CDR3 comprises 12 residues. Trimming removed 6 bases from V and 4 bases from J; junction bases left unmatched: 5. The CDR3 loop reads CSVKDRVYEQYF. The DNA of the CDR3 is TGCAGCGTGAAGGACAGGGTTTACGAGCAGTACTTC.

This chain uses TRBV25-1 with TRBJ2-7, with D perhaps TRBD2 (7 bases). Per germline, CDR1 MGHDK and CDR2 SYGVNS. There are 16 residues in the CDR3. Trimming left V 1 base short and J 5 bases short, with 18 bases between. The CDR3 here is CASSESSGGPSDEQYF. For the CDR3, the DNA is TGTGCCAGCAGTGAATCGTCGGGGGGCCCGAGCGACGAGCAGTACTTC.

This clone was counted only a few times. The chain employs TRBV18 and TRBJ2-1, with 10 nucleotides matching TRBD1. J gave up 3 bases and V 0 bases, and 5 bases lay outside the gene matches. The CDR3 is made up of 17 amino acids. Per germline, CDR1 KGHSH and CDR2 LQKENI. The DNA of the CDR3 is TGTGCCAGCTCACCACCGCCCGGGACAGGGGACTACAATGAGCAGTTCTTC. Its translation is CASSPPPGTGDYNEQFF.

This sequence joins TRBV29-1 and TRBJ1-2, with D perhaps matching TRBD1 (5 bases). CDR3 length equals 11 residues. V dropped 8 bases and J dropped 8 bases, with 15 bases sitting between them. CDR1 is SQVTM, CDR2 ANQGSEA, per germline. The CDR3 loop reads CSSTGEGGYTF. The CDR3 nucleotides read TGCAGCTCGACGGGGGAGGGAGGCTACACCTTC.

With regard to this clone: Germline and junction disagree at one end, which may indicate a read error. The chain employs TRBV5-4 and TRBJ1-2; possibly TRBD1 for D (5 bases). There are 13 residues in the CDR3. From germline, CDR1 is SGHNT and CDR2 YYREEE (reference sequence). This CDR3 reads CASRLGGGYGYTF. In DNA, the CDR3 is TGTGCCAGCAGATTGGGGGGAGGCTATGGCTACACCTTC.

The chain has TRBV30 and TRBJ1-2; no reliable D call. Germline CDR1 and CDR2: GTSNPN and SVGIG (reference sequence). V lost 4 bases, J lost 8 bases, and 8 bases lay in between. CDR3 length: 10 amino acids. This chain's CDR3 is CAWTENGYTF. The CDR3 DNA reads as TGTGCCTGGACGGAAAACGGCTACACCTTC.

This clone has only a few counts. The J gene is TRBJ2-7, the V gene TRBV2; D perhaps matches TRBD1 (5 bases). CDR1 is SNHLY and CDR2 is FYNNEI in the germline V gene. The V gene lost 4 bases and the J gene lost 0 bases, with 19 bases spanning the gap. The CDR3 has 17 amino acids. For the CDR3, the DNA is TGTGCCAGCAGTGGTTGGGGCGATCTTAGGAGCTCCTACGAGCAGTACTTC. This gives the protein CASSGWGDLRSSYEQYF.

This sequence joins TRBV11-2 and TRBJ2-7, with 10 bases matching TRBD1. From germline, CDR1 is SGHAT and CDR2 FQNNGV. The J segment lost 3 bases and the V segment lost 7 bases, leaving 9 bases of the junction unmatched. The CDR3 runs 15 residues. The CDR3 loop is CASTSLGTGDYEQYF. The CDR3 DNA follows: TGTGCCAGCACCTCTTTGGGGACAGGGGACTACGAGCAGTACTTC.

The chain links TRBV7-3 to TRBJ2-7; 8 bases are shared with TRBD1. V lost 0 bases, J lost 2 bases, and 3 bases stayed unmatched. The V gene's germline CDR1 is SGHTA and CDR2 FQGTGA. This CDR3 contains 15 residues. CDR3 region: CASSLTPGQAYEQYF. The CDR3 coding sequence is TGTGCCAGCAGCTTAACACCGGGACAGGCCTACGAGCAGTACTTC.

Only one count was recorded for this clone. The chain couples TRBV6-5 to TRBJ1-6; D remains unclear. Germline V gene data show CDR1 as MNHEY and CDR2 as SVGAGI. Deletions cut 7 bases from V and 7 bases from J, with 17 bases between. The CDR3 has 15 residues. This CDR3 is CASTVGGWGNSPLHF. The CDR3 DNA is TGTGCCAGCACCGTGGGTGGATGGGGAAATTCACCCCTCCACTTT.

This clone occurred a few times. V usage is TRBV4-1 and J usage is TRBJ1-6; no reliable D call. Looked up from germline, CDR1 is MGHRA and CDR2 is YSYEKL. V lost 7 bases and J lost 10, with 11 bases in between. The length of the CDR3 is 12 residues. CDR3: CASTEGMSPLHF. In nucleotides, the CDR3 is TGCGCCAGCACCGAGGGTATGTCACCCCTCCACTTT.

V gene TRBV9 combines with J gene TRBJ2-5; D is ambiguous. This CDR3 is 12 amino acids long. V lost 5 bases to trimming and J lost 5 bases, with 10 bases between them. The germline gives CDR1 SGDLS, CDR2 YYNGEE. Here the CDR3 DNA reads TGTGCCAGCAGTGAGATGGGTGAGACCCAGTACTTC. Translation: CASSEMGETQYF.

V and J are TRBV19 and TRBJ2-2; D gene unclear. There are 14 residues in the CDR3. Germline values: CDR1 LNHDA, CDR2 SQIVND (reference sequence). V dropped 7 bases and J dropped 4 bases, with 13 bases sitting between them. The CDR3 loop is CASTVIMGTGELFF. The CDR3 bases are TGTGCCAGTACGGTGATAATGGGCACCGGGGAGCTGTTTTTT.

The rearrangement links TRBV30 to TRBJ1-4; no clear D. The CDR3 is 13 amino acids. Germline V gene lookup returns CDR1 GTSNPN and CDR2 SVGIG (reference sequence). The ends were cut back, 1 base at V and 3 bases at J, with 6 bases in the middle. CDR3 DNA sequence: TGTGCCTGGAGTGCCCGGGCTAATGAAAAACTGTTTTTT. This gives the protein CAWSARANEKLFF.

The chain recombines TRBV5-4 with TRBJ2-2; 11 nucleotides line up with TRBD1. The V and J ends lost 3 bases and 6 bases, in that order; junction bases with no gene match: 7. CDR1 is SGHNT, CDR2 YYREEE, per germline (reference sequence). There are 16 residues in the CDR3. The DNA of the CDR3 is TGTGCCAGCAGCTGGGAGGACAGGGGGCCCGCCGGGGAGCTGTTTTTT. Protein product: CASSWEDRGPAGELFF.

The chain links TRBV6-5 to TRBJ2-5; D is undetermined. V lost 0 bases and J 5 bases, leaving 4 bases between the germline ends. Germline lookup yields CDR1 MNHEY and CDR2 SVGAGI. CDR3 size: 12 residues. The CDR3 loop is CASSYSSETQYF. CDR3 nucleotide sequence: TGTGCCAGCAGTTACTCGTCCGAGACCCAGTACTTC.

This clone was seen only a few times. V is TRBV7-2 and J is TRBJ2-4; D gene unclear. The CDR3 runs to 17 residues. Trimming removed 2 bases from V and 2 bases from J, with 16 bases in between. Germline-derived CDR1 and CDR2 are SGHTA and FQGNSA. CDR3 sequence (DNA): TGTGCCAGCAGCTTACCCGACCGGACCGAGCCCAAAAACATTCAGTACTTC. Protein sequence: CASSLPDRTEPKNIQYF.

The DNA for the CDR3 is TGTGCCAGCAGCCAAGATGGTAGCAGGGGTGAGACTTTCTTT. Its protein is CASSQDGSRGETFF. This chain connects TRBV14 to TRBJ1-1, with D tentatively TRBD1 (6 bases). Germline assignment: CDR1 SGHDN and CDR2 FVKESK. Trimming stripped 0 bases from V and 12 bases from J, with 17 bases between. The CDR3 extends over 14 amino acids.

The chain recombines TRBV5-4 with TRBJ2-7, with TRBD2 matching over 7 bases. The CDR3 has 16 amino acids. Germline trimming cut 3 bases from V and 1 base from J; bases unmatched to any gene: 10. CDR1 SGHNT and CDR2 YYREEE come from the germline V gene (reference sequence). CDR3 in amino acids: CASSSGLGLESYEQYF. For the CDR3, the DNA is TGTGCCAGCAGCTCCGGACTAGGACTAGAATCCTACGAGCAGTACTTC.

The V gene is TRBV4-2, the J gene TRBJ1-4, with D unresolved. CDR3 length equals 16 residues. Per germline, CDR1 LGHNA and CDR2 YNFKEQ. The ends were cut back, 3 bases at V and 0 bases at J, with 11 bases in the middle. CDR3 region: CASSQAGRATNEKLFF. In DNA, the CDR3 is TGTGCCAGCAGCCAGGCTGGGAGGGCAACTAATGAAAAACTGTTTTTT.

This sequence joins TRBV30 and TRBJ1-2, with D possibly being TRBD1 (5 bases). Germline-derived CDR1 and CDR2 are GTSNPN and SVGIG (reference sequence). The length of the CDR3 is 14 residues. V lost 0 bases, J lost 1 base, and 9 bases lay in between. The CDR3 is CAWSVGVGNYGYTF. DNA of the CDR3: TGTGCCTGGAGTGTAGGGGTGGGTAACTATGGCTACACCTTC. Full variable domain (missing parts from reference TRBV30 and TRBJ1-2): SQTIHQWPATLVQPVGSPLSLECTVEGTSNPNLYWYRQAAGRGLQLLFYSVGIGQISSEVPQNLSASRPQDRQFILSSKKLLLSDSGFYLCAWSVGVGNYGYTFGSGTRLTVV.

The CDR3 nucleotides read TGTGCCTGCAGCCTTAGCTCCTACGAGCAGTACTTC. Its protein is CACSLSSYEQYF. The rearrangement links TRBV30 to TRBJ2-7; no definite D call. The CDR3 totals 12 residues. With 6 bases removed from V and 0 bases from J, the gap between germline ends came to 9 bases. CDR1 and CDR2 from the germline V gene are GTSNPN and SVGIG (reference sequence).

This chain links TRBV18 with TRBJ2-5, with D possibly called TRBD1 or TRBD2 (5 bases each). This CDR3 region has 18 residues. Germline loops: CDR1 KGHSH, CDR2 LQKENI. Trimming stripped 3 bases from V and 4 bases from J, with 24 bases between. The CDR3 nucleotides are TGTGCCAGCTCACCCGAAGATGATACGGGACCCATGGGAGAGACCCAGTACTTC. The encoded protein is CASSPEDDTGPMGETQYF.

The chain is built from TRBV29-1 and TRBJ2-3; possible D gene TRBD2, 6 bases. The V and J ends lost 7 bases and 3 bases respectively, with 17 bases between them. Germline-derived CDR1 and CDR2 are SQVTM and ANQGSEA. CDR3 size: 14 residues. The CDR3 coding sequence is TGCAGCGCTGTTGAGGGCGCGGGGACAGATACGCAGTATTTT. Translation gives CSAVEGAGTDTQYF.

This rearrangement joins TRBV29-1 to TRBJ2-2; D not resolved. The V gene's germline CDR1 is SQVTM and CDR2 ANQGSEA. The CDR3 is 13 amino acids. V lost 5 bases and J lost 5, with 12 bases in between. CDR3 sequence: CSVSSPDTGELFF. The CDR3 nucleotides are TGCAGCGTTTCTTCACCAGATACCGGGGAGCTGTTTTTT.